This T cell receptor beta chain was captured by sequencing in a study of siplizumab effects on memory and regulatory T cells. V was pared by 2 bases and J by 4 bases, with 6 bases of the junction left unmatched. Germline CDR1 and CDR2: SGHRS and YFSETQ. This CDR3 is 14 amino acids long. General study points: Proliferating siplizumab-culture Treg suppressive function went unconfirmed. Alloreactive sequences tracing back to unstimulated CD4+ memory cells fell significantly with siplizumab.

Here immunoSEQ multiplex PCR was the method, and the copy in TCRdb shows in-frame clones only, minus some. The sample holds over 100,000 clones, more than 85% seen once. On this clone: Its antigen is not identified.

The V gene is TRBV5-1, the J gene TRBJ2-7; 7 nucleotides align to TRBD1. The receptor comes from a human donor in good health. Input material: Tregs sorted from blood. CDR3 residues: CASSFGRGIYEQYF. The CDR3 region has the DNA TGCGCCAGCAGCTTCGGCAGGGGGATTTACGAGCAGTACTTC.